This is a list of T cell receptor beta chains from one sample in a study of blood T cell repertoires in COVID-19. Sequenced by immunoSEQ multiplex PCR; TCRdb stores in-frame clones only, minus some. Here the sample spans around 90,000 clones, over 80% being singletons. Material for sequencing was peripheral blood. These receptors originate from a woman aged 70-85 years with active or convalescent COVID-19. CDR3s include the opening cysteine and the closing phenylalanine or tryptophan. Each record gives: D gene, J gene, clone size, V gene, CDR3 length, CDR3 DNA, CDR3 protein. The D gene is left open where the match is weak. Clone size is given for some rows only: seen once, a few or many times, or a class if the clone is expanded.

>NA|TRBJ2-5|NA|TRBV10-3|14
TGTGCCATCACGACAGGTCCCGACGGTTCGACCCAGTACTTC
CAITTGPDGSTQYF
>TRBD2|TRBJ2-1|NA|TRBV7-9|16
TGTGCCAGCAGCTTAGCGGCCGGGGGGGCCTCTGGTGAGCAGTTCTTC
CASSLAAGGASGEQFF
>NA|TRBJ1-2|NA|TRBV28|14
TGTGCCAGCGCCACGGGGAGTACTAACTATGGCTACACCTTC
CASATGSTNYGYTF
>TRBD1|TRBJ2-2|NA|TRBV2|13
TGTGCCAGCAGGGACAGGACAGCGGGGGAGCTGTTTTTT
CASRDRTAGELFF
>NA|TRBJ1-1|NA|TRBV5-5|16
TGTGCCAGCAGCTTGGCCAACCGGGGGGGTAACACTGAAGCTTTCTTT
CASSLANRGGNTEAFF
>TRBD1|TRBJ1-5|NA|TRBV6-5|13
TGTGCCAGCAGTTACACAGGGGATCAGCCCCAGCATTTT
CASSYTGDQPQHF
>NA|TRBJ1-1|NA|TRBV6-2/TRBV6-3|17
TGTGCCAGCAGTTACGGAGGTGGATCCGGCGGGAACACTGAAGCTTTCTTT
CASSYGGGSGGNTEAFF
>NA|TRBJ2-1|once|TRBV3-1/TRBV3-2|17
TGTGCCAGCAGCCAGCGGGACAGAGGACCCCTCTACAATGAGCAGTTCTTC
CASSQRDRGPLYNEQFF
>NA|TRBJ2-7|once|TRBV6-2/TRBV6-3|16
TGTGCCAGCAGTGCCCTCACTAGGACGGGGTCCTACGAGCAGTACTTC
CASSALTRTGSYEQYF
>NA|TRBJ2-1|NA|TRBV6-4|16
TGTGCCAGCAGTGACTCCGGCAGGGTACTCTACAATGAGCAGTTCTTC
CASSDSGRVLYNEQFF
>TRBD1|TRBJ1-1|once|TRBV5-8|15
TGTGCCAGCAGAAGGGGGACAGGCATGAACACTGAAGCTTTCTTT
CASRRGTGMNTEAFF
>TRBD1|TRBJ2-2|NA|TRBV9|15
TGTGCCAGCAGCCCGCTGACAGGGGGCACCGGGGAGCTGTTTTTT
CASSPLTGGTGELFF
>NA|TRBJ2-6|NA|TRBV5-6|19
TGTGCCAGCACCCCCCCCGCCTGGCGGAGGTTAGGTGGGGCCAACGTCCTGACTTTC
CASTPPAWRRLGGANVLTF
>NA|TRBJ1-5|NA|TRBV18|15
TGTGCCAGCTCACCGAGGCCAGATAGCAATCAGCCCCAGCATTTT
CASSPRPDSNQPQHF
>NA|TRBJ1-4|NA|TRBV6-5|14
TGTGCCAGCAGTTATACGGTAGAGGAGGAAAAACTGTTTTTT
CASSYTVEEEKLFF
>NA|TRBJ2-3|NA|TRBV5-6|13
TGTGCCAGCAGCGACCTCAGGGCCCTAACGCAGTATTTT
CASSDLRALTQYF
>NA|TRBJ1-2|NA|TRBV28|16
TGTGCCAGCAGTTTACCCATAATCGCTCTGACAGATGGCTACACCTTC
CASSLPIIALTDGYTF
>TRBD1|TRBJ1-5|once|TRBV7-8|15
TGTGCCAGCAGTGACGAACCAGGGGGCTATCAGCCCCAGCATTTT
CASSDEPGGYQPQHF
>NA|TRBJ2-1|NA|TRBV7-2|14
TGTGCCAGCAGCCCCGGGTCGCGCACGATGGGGCAGTTCTTC
CASSPGSRTMGQFF
>NA|TRBJ1-1|once|TRBV6-5|15
TGTGCCAGCAGCGGCGGCGGGGGCCGGAGTCATGAAGCTTTCTTT
CASSGGGGRSHEAFF
>TRBD2|TRBJ2-2|NA|TRBV15|16
TGTGCCACCAGCACCCCGACTAGCGGGACGACCGGGGAGCTGTTTTTT
CATSTPTSGTTGELFF
>NA|TRBJ1-5|NA|TRBV7-2|15
TGTGCCAGCAGCTTAGACAGGGCCATCAATCAGCCCCAGCATTTT
CASSLDRAINQPQHF
>TRBD1|TRBJ2-1|NA|TRBV12-3/TRBV12-4|13
TGTGCCAGCAGTTTAGTTCGAGGGGGCGAGCAGTTCTTC
CASSLVRGGEQFF
>NA|TRBJ1-3|once|TRBV7-2|17
TGTGCCAGCAGCTTAGCGCCGGGAGGGTACTCTGGAAACACCATATATTTT
CASSLAPGGYSGNTIYF
>TRBD2|TRBJ2-7|NA|TRBV24-1|14
TGTGCCACCAGTGGAAGCGGGGGGCCATACGAGCAGTACTTC
CATSGSGGPYEQYF
>NA|TRBJ1-2|few|TRBV4-1|15
TGCGCCAGCAGCCAAGAGGGGAGTGGGTACTATGGCTACACCTTC
CASSQEGSGYYGYTF
>NA|TRBJ1-2|NA|TRBV27|13
TGTGCCAGCAGTCGCCCGGGAAACTATGGCTACACCTTC
CASSRPGNYGYTF
>NA|TRBJ2-1|NA|TRBV7-2|16
TGTGCCAGCCAGCTTGGTGCGGGTCTCACCTACAATGAGCAGTTCTTC
CASQLGAGLTYNEQFF
>NA|TRBJ2-7|NA|TRBV11-2|15
TGTGCCAGCAGCACAACCAGGGACACCACTTACGAGCAGTACTTC
CASSTTRDTTYEQYF
>TRBD1|TRBJ1-2|NA|TRBV6-5|11
TGTGCCAGCAGAGACAGGGGTAGCTACACCTTC
CASRDRGSYTF
>TRBD2|TRBJ2-5|NA|TRBV2|18
TGTGCCAGCAGTGATCGTCCCGGGACTAGCGGGGGGGCCGAGACCCAGTACTTC
CASSDRPGTSGGAETQYF
>NA|TRBJ1-5|once|TRBV5-6|15
TGTGCCAGCAGCTTGGGCAGGGGACGGAATCAGCCCCAGCATTTT
CASSLGRGRNQPQHF
>NA|TRBJ1-6|NA|TRBV7-2|15
TGTGCCAGCAGCTTAGTCAGGTCAGCAAATTCACCCCTCCACTTT
CASSLVRSANSPLHF
>NA|TRBJ2-7|once|TRBV29-1|13
TGCAGCGTTCGTTCCCAGAACTCCTACGAGCAGTACTTC
CSVRSQNSYEQYF
>NA|TRBJ1-2|few|TRBV7-2|17
TGTGCCAGCAGCTTAGGTCCGGCAGAAACAGCTAACTATGGCTACACCTTC
CASSLGPAETANYGYTF
>NA|TRBJ1-2|NA|TRBV2|13
TGTGCCAGCGATCCGGGAGGTCGCTATGGCTACACCTTC
CASDPGGRYGYTF
>NA|TRBJ1-2|NA|TRBV6-5|14
TGTGCCAGCAAGGCGGGGGGCCCCAGCTATGGCTACACCTTC
CASKAGGPSYGYTF
>NA|TRBJ2-2|NA|TRBV21-1|15
TGTGCCAGCAGCAAGACTAGCGGGGTAACCGGGGAGCTGTTTTTT
CASSKTSGVTGELFF
>NA|TRBJ1-1|NA|TRBV3-1/TRBV3-2|14
TGTGCCAGCAGCCAAGGGCCCCGCGGCACTGAAGCTTTCTTT
CASSQGPRGTEAFF
>TRBD2|TRBJ2-1|NA|TRBV9|13
TGTGCCAGCAGCTCCGGGACTACAAATGAGCAGTTCTTC
CASSSGTTNEQFF
>NA|TRBJ2-1|NA|TRBV7-2|19
TGTGCCAGCAGCCAGGGGCAGGGGACCACTAATAGATACTACAATGAGCAGTTCTTC
CASSQGQGTTNRYYNEQFF
>TRBD1|TRBJ1-2|few|TRBV28|15
TGTGCCAGCAGTTTTGGGGACAGGGGAAACTATGGCTACACCTTC
CASSFGDRGNYGYTF
>TRBD2|TRBJ2-1|NA|TRBV2|15
TGTGCCAGCGTCCGGGAGGGTTTTTCCTACAATGAGCAGTTCTTC
CASVREGFSYNEQFF
>TRBD1|TRBJ2-2|NA|TRBV29-1|17
TGCAGCGTCATCTACTCCGGACAGGGGGCTTACACCGGGGAGCTGTTTTTT
CSVIYSGQGAYTGELFF
>TRBD1|TRBJ1-2|NA|TRBV5-4|15
TGTGCCAGCAGCTTTTACAGGGGAATAAACTATGGCTACACCTTC
CASSFYRGINYGYTF
>TRBD1|TRBJ1-1|few|TRBV4-1|19
TGCGCCAGCAGCCAAGGTTACACCCGGGACAGGGGTAGGTTCACTGAAGCTTTCTTT
CASSQGYTRDRGRFTEAFF